These 9 T cell receptor beta chains were sequenced from one sample in a study of blood T cell repertoires in COVID-19. Measured with immunoSEQ multiplex PCR; TCRdb has only the in-frame clones, and not every one. Among fewer than 250,000 clones listed, about 85% were seen once. Sequenced material: peripheral blood. The receptors come from a man aged 25 to 45 with acute or convalescent COVID-19.

The J gene is TRBJ2-5, the V gene TRBV5-1, with D possibly matching TRBD1 (6 bases). Trimming cost V 4 bases and J 5 bases, with 24 bases left between them. Germline CDR1 is SGHRS and CDR2 is YFSETQ. This CDR3 is 17 amino acids long. As DNA, the CDR3 is TGCGCCAGCAGCGAGAATAAAGGACTGGGAAGGGGGGAGACCCAGTACTTC. Translated: CASSENKGLGRGETQYF.

This clone was observed a single time. The chain couples TRBV6-7 to TRBJ1-3, with D tentatively TRBD1 (6 bases). TRBV6-7 is sorted into the ORF group, with uncertain function. V was clipped by 5 bases and J by 2 bases, with 10 bases between them. The CDR3 is 14 amino acids. For the CDR3, the DNA is TGTGCCAGCAGTGGGGACATGGCTGGAAACACCATATATTTT. Its protein is CASSGDMAGNTIYF.

The V and J genes are TRBV19 and TRBJ1-4, with 7 nucleotides matching TRBD1. In germline, CDR1 is LNHDA, CDR2 SQIVND (reference sequence). V gave up 6 bases and J gave up 10 bases; unmatched junction bases: 11. The CDR3 has 14 amino acids. CDR3 residues: CASRSDRRPGKLFF. For the CDR3, the DNA is TGTGCCAGTAGGTCGGACAGGCGGCCGGGAAAACTGTTTTTT. Supplemented by reference TRBV19 and TRBJ1-4, the full variable domain reads DGGITQSPKYLFRKEGQNVTLSCEQNLNHDAMYWYRQDPGQGLRLIYYSQIVNDFQKGDIAEGYSVSREKKESFPLTVTSAQKNPTAFYLCASRSDRRPGKLFFGSGTQLSVL.

This CDR3 reads CALRGAGAAETQYF. The CDR3 nucleotides read TGTGCCTTGAGGGGGGCGGGAGCTGCAGAGACCCAGTACTTC. This sequence joins TRBV30 and TRBJ2-5, with a tentative D call TRBD2 (7 bases). CDR1 is GTSNPN and CDR2 is SVGIG in the germline V gene (reference sequence). Trimming pared 7 bases from V and 4 bases from J, leaving 19 bases between. The CDR3 extends over 14 amino acids. Full variable domain (missing parts from reference TRBV30 and TRBJ2-5): SQTIHQWPATLVQPVGSPLSLECTVEGTSNPNLYWYRQAAGRGLQLLFYSVGIGQISSEVPQNLSASRPQDRQFILSSKKLLLSDSGFYLCALRGAGAAETQYFGPGTRLLVL.

The rearrangement links TRBV9 to TRBJ1-2, with D possibly being TRBD1 (6 bases). Germline V CDR1 and CDR2: SGDLS, YYNGEE. This CDR3 comprises 16 residues. V dropped 8 bases and J dropped 1 base, with 21 bases sitting between them. CDR3 amino acids: CARDKRGGSFNYGYTF. In nucleotides, the CDR3 is TGTGCCAGGGATAAAAGGGGGGGCAGCTTTAACTATGGCTACACCTTC.

The chain has TRBV5-1 and TRBJ2-3; perhaps TRBD1 as D (6 bases). Per germline, CDR1 SGHRS and CDR2 YFSETQ. The germline V and J ends were trimmed by 3 bases and 2 bases, with 10 bases remaining between them. The CDR3 totals 14 residues. The CDR3 DNA follows: TGCGCCAGCAGCTCGGGACAAGTCACAGATACGCAGTATTTT. Translated: CASSSGQVTDTQYF.

This sequence joins TRBV6-4 and TRBJ1-5, with a weak D call TRBD1 (6 bases). V was shortened by 2 bases and J by 4 bases, with 21 bases between the two germline ends. Germline values: CDR1 MRHNA, CDR2 SNTAGT. CDR3 size: 18 residues. The CDR3 spells CASSDPAVDRSGNQPQHF. CDR3 coding DNA: TGTGCCAGCAGTGACCCAGCCGTCGACAGGAGTGGTAATCAGCCCCAGCATTTT.

This sequence joins TRBV4-1 and TRBJ2-7; no definite D call. The V and J ends lost 2 bases and 4 bases respectively, with 15 bases between them. The CDR3 contains 15 residues. In germline, CDR1 is MGHRA, CDR2 YSYEKL. The CDR3 loop reads CASSQMSYSPYEQYF. CDR3 DNA sequence: TGCGCCAGCAGCCAAATGTCTTATAGTCCGTACGAGCAGTACTTC.

This chain links TRBV6-4 with TRBJ2-5; 8 nucleotides line up with TRBD2. The CDR3 is 15 residues long. Germline lookup yields CDR1 MRHNA and CDR2 SNTAGT. V lost 3 bases, J lost 4 bases, and 7 bases stayed unmatched. The CDR3 here is CASSDNGLAGETQYF. The CDR3 nucleotides read TGTGCCAGCAGTGATAATGGGCTAGCGGGAGAGACCCAGTACTTC.